This section outlines one T cell receptor (beta chain) sequence together with its context. Source study methods: Scientists estimated how many nucleated cells there were by amplifying reference gene primers. Profiled with immunoSEQ multiplex PCR; TCRdb holds only in-frame clones, not every one. V and J calls and clone size follow that table, whereas D and trimming were derived from the DNA. The table records some 83,000 clones, roughly 87% of them present only once. The source of the sample is a study of blood T cell repertoires in COVID-19. Whole-study context: PBMCs, B-cell-depleted T cells, or T cells provided the cDNA or gDNA that made up the material.

Germline CDR1 LGHNA, CDR2 YSLEER. V lost 1 base to trimming and J lost 7 bases, with 10 bases between them. The CDR3 has 14 amino acids. Sequenced input: peripheral blood. The V gene is TRBV4-3, the J gene TRBJ2-2; a possible D gene is TRBD2 (6 bases). This TCR came from a man aged 50 to 59 with acute or convalescent COVID-19. CDR3 DNA: TGCGCCAGCAGCCAAGGGGACTTCGGCGGGGAGCTGTTTTTT. It is translated as CASSQGDFGGELFF.